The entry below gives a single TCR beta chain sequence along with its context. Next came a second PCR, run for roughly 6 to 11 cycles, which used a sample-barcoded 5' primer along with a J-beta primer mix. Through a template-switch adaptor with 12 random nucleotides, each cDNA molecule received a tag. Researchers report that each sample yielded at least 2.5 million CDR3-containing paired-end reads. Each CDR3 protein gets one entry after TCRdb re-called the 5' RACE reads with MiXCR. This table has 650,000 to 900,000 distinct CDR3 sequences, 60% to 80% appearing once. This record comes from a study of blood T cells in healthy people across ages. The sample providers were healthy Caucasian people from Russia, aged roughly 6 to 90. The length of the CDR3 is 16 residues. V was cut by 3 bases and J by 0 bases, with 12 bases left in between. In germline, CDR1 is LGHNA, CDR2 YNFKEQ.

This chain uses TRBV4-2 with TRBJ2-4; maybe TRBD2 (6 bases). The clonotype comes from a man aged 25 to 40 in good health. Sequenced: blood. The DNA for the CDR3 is TGTGCCAGCAGCCAGGAGCGGGCTTTAGCCAAAAACATTCAGTACTTC. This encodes CASSQERALAKNIQYF.